The 19 T cell receptor beta chains below were found in one sample sequenced in a study of PD-L1 blockade in urothelial cancer. The time point was: peripheral blood 6 weeks after treatment start. Measured with immunoSEQ multiplex PCR; TCRdb has only the in-frame clones, and not every one. The top ten hold roughly 2.3% of the sample, which has about 120,000 clones, about 84% seen once. Sequenced material: PBMCs, taken around atezolizumab (anti-PD-L1) treatment. The origin of the receptors is a man aged 50 or older with urothelial cancer.

Only one count was recorded for this clone. V is TRBV6-6 and J is TRBJ2-3; 8 nucleotides match TRBD1. CDR3 length equals 14 residues. V lost 5 bases and J lost 0; bases outside the gene matches: 1. In germline, CDR1 is MNHNY, CDR2 SVGAGI (reference sequence). The CDR3 bases are TGTGCCAGCAGTCAGGGGGCCAGCACAGATACGCAGTATTTT. Protein product: CASSQGASTDTQYF.

The rearrangement links TRBV18 to TRBJ2-7, with 7 bases aligning to TRBD1. J gave up 2 bases and V 4 bases, and 5 bases lay outside the gene matches. The CDR3 runs to 14 residues. From germline, CDR1 is KGHSH and CDR2 LQKENI. This chain's CDR3 is CASSRTGTAYEQYF. For the CDR3, the DNA is TGTGCCAGCTCACGGACCGGGACAGCCTACGAGCAGTACTTC. Looking up the rest from reference TRBV18 and TRBJ2-7 gives the full variable domain: NAGVMQNPRHLVRRRGQEARLRCSPMKGHSHVYWYRQLPEEGLKFMVYLQKENIIDESGMPKERFSAEFPKEGPSILRIQQVVRGDSAAYFCASSRTGTAYEQYFGPGTRLTVT.

In this sample, this clone turned up once. The rearrangement links TRBV7-6 to TRBJ2-7, with TRBD2 as a possible D gene (5 bases). The V and J ends lost 5 bases and 2 bases respectively, with 16 bases between them. Germline V CDR1 and CDR2: SGHVS, FNYEAQ. This CDR3 comprises 15 residues. CDR3 nucleotide sequence: TGTGCCAGCAGCCCCGCTTTTGGGAGTCCCTACGAGCAGTACTTC. Translated, it gives CASSPAFGSPYEQYF.

The V gene is TRBV4-1, the J gene TRBJ2-1; TRBD2 aligns across 7 bases. Trimming removed 2 bases from V and 4 bases from J; junction bases left unmatched: 8. Germline values: CDR1 MGHRA, CDR2 YSYEKL. CDR3 length: 16 amino acids. Here the CDR3 reads CASSQRTGGRYNEQFF. The CDR3, as DNA: TGCGCCAGCAGCCAAAGGACGGGGGGTAGGTACAATGAGCAGTTCTTC.

The chain joins TRBV20-1 to TRBJ2-5; D perhaps matches TRBD1 (5 bases). V gave up 6 bases and J gave up 5 bases, with 10 bases separating them. Germline V gene sequence: CDR1 DFQATT, CDR2 SNEGSKA (reference sequence). CDR3 length: 11 amino acids. CDR3 in amino acids: CSATKGETQYF. The CDR3 bases are TGCAGTGCAACCAAGGGGGAGACCCAGTACTTC.

The CDR3 loop reads CASSPDLAALQETQYF. As DNA, the CDR3 is TGTGCCAGCTCACCGGACCTAGCGGCCTTACAAGAGACCCAGTACTTC. The chain recombines TRBV18 with TRBJ2-5, with 7 bases aligning to TRBD2. This CDR3 is built from 16 residues. Germline V CDR1 and CDR2: KGHSH, LQKENI. Trimming removed 3 bases from V and 2 bases from J; junction bases left unmatched: 9.

This rearrangement joins TRBV15 to TRBJ1-5, with TRBD1 matching 7 bases. The V segment lost 5 bases and the J segment 4 bases; nucleotides outside the gene matches: 8. CDR1 and CDR2 (germline): LNHNV, YYDKDF (reference sequence). The CDR3 is 15 residues long. The CDR3 region is CATSRLTGVNQPQHF. CDR3 bases: TGTGCCACCAGCCGCCTTACAGGGGTTAATCAGCCCCAGCATTTT.

This chain uses TRBV7-6 with TRBJ2-7; TRBD2 matches at 7 bases. Germline CDR1 and CDR2: SGHVS and FNYEAQ. The CDR3 length is 12 residues. The trim removed 5 bases at V and 5 bases at J, leaving 3 bases unmatched. DNA for the CDR3: TGTGCCAGCAGCACTGGGGGGGACGAGCAGTACTTC. This translates into CASSTGGDEQYF.

This clone was seen once. The chain has TRBV18 and TRBJ1-6; D might be TRBD1 (5 bases). The V gene lost 2 bases and the J gene lost 10 bases, with 15 bases spanning the gap. This CDR3 comprises 15 residues. Per the germline V gene, CDR1 is KGHSH and CDR2 is LQKENI. The CDR3 DNA is TGTGCCAGCTCACCAAGGGGCCCGGCGCAATCACCCCTCCACTTT. Its translation is CASSPRGPAQSPLHF.

As for this clone: At one of its ends the junction is not consistent with the germline gene, which may arise from a read error. The CDR3, as DNA: TGTGCTAGCAGCCCCAGCCAGGGGGGCCAAGAGACCCAGTACTTC. Its protein product is CASSPSQGGQETQYF. The chain employs TRBV7-7 and TRBJ2-5, with D perhaps matching TRBD1 (7 bases). This CDR3 is built from 15 residues. Germline loops: CDR1 SSHAT, CDR2 FNYEAQ (reference sequence).

This clone was observed a single time. The chain has TRBV19 and TRBJ2-7; tentatively, D is TRBD1 (5 bases). Germline V gene data show CDR1 as LNHDA and CDR2 as SQIVND (reference sequence). V was clipped by 5 bases and J by 5 bases, with 16 bases between them. CDR3 length equals 14 residues. This chain's CDR3 is CASSETVPPHEQYF. The CDR3 bases are TGTGCCAGTAGTGAGACAGTTCCCCCCCACGAGCAGTACTTC.

J is TRBJ1-2 and V is TRBV28; D perhaps matches TRBD1 (6 bases). CDR1 MDHEN and CDR2 SYDVKM come from the germline V gene. V lost 6 bases and J lost 4, with 12 bases in between. The CDR3 contains 13 residues. The CDR3 coding sequence is TGTGCCAGCAGGGGATGGACAGCCTATGGCTACACCTTC. It translates to CASRGWTAYGYTF.

V gene TRBV28 combines with J gene TRBJ2-3; D is perhaps TRBD2 (6 bases). The CDR3 length is 19 residues. Trimming took 2 bases from V and 6 from J, leaving 27 bases between them. The germline gives CDR1 MDHEN, CDR2 SYDVKM. The CDR3 sequence is CASSLVGQKRLRGSDTQYF. CDR3 in DNA: TGTGCCAGCAGTTTAGTTGGACAAAAGCGGTTACGGGGGTCCGATACGCAGTATTTT.

This sequence joins TRBV5-4 and TRBJ1-2; D remains ambiguous. This CDR3 comprises 13 residues. The V end lost 4 bases, the J end lost 8 bases, and 15 bases lay between the germline ends. Germline V gene sequence: CDR1 SGHNT, CDR2 YYREEE (reference sequence). The CDR3: CASSERGGDGYTF. The CDR3 DNA is TGTGCCAGCAGCGAACGGGGTGGAGACGGCTACACCTTC.

J is TRBJ2-1 and V is TRBV5-4, with 8 bases identical to TRBD1. The CDR3 has 15 amino acids. Trimming removed 0 bases from V and 9 bases from J; junction bases left unmatched: 8. Per the germline V gene, CDR1 is SGHNT and CDR2 is YYREEE (reference sequence). This CDR3 reads CASSLEVDRASEQFF. CDR3 bases: TGTGCCAGCAGCTTGGAGGTGGACAGGGCGAGTGAGCAGTTCTTC.

The chain combines TRBV11-2 with TRBJ2-2; D is possibly TRBD2 (5 bases). V gave up 1 base and J gave up 0 bases, with 9 bases separating them. Germline CDR1 SGHAT, CDR2 FQNNGV. The CDR3 consists of 16 residues. CDR3 region: CASSLARVPNTGELFF. The CDR3 DNA reads TGTGCCAGCAGCTTAGCGAGGGTCCCGAACACCGGGGAGCTGTTTTTT.

This clone has just a few counts. The chain couples TRBV4-1 to TRBJ1-1; 7 bases map to TRBD1. CDR1 is MGHRA, CDR2 YSYEKL, per germline. After removal of 3 bases from V and 5 bases from J, the junction contained 6 bases not matched to a gene. This CDR3 region has 14 residues. The CDR3 loop is CASSQVAGGTEAFF. In DNA form, the CDR3 reads TGCGCCAGCAGCCAGGTAGCAGGGGGGACTGAAGCTTTCTTT.

This clone has more than one count but fewer than ten. The V gene is TRBV2, the J gene TRBJ1-4; perhaps TRBD1 as D (6 bases). The length of the CDR3 is 13 residues. V was clipped by 7 bases and J by 8 bases, with 14 bases between them. Germline values: CDR1 SNHLY, CDR2 FYNNEI. CDR3: CASTRTEFEKLFF. CDR3 coding DNA: TGTGCCAGCACCAGGACAGAATTCGAAAAACTGTTTTTT.

The chain joins TRBV7-2 to TRBJ2-7, with 15 bases aligning to TRBD2. The CDR3 spans 18 residues. Looked up from germline, CDR1 is SGHTA and CDR2 is FQGNSA. With V trimmed by 2 bases and J by 7 bases, 12 bases remained unmatched. The CDR3 DNA follows: TGTGCCAGCAGCTTAAACGGGCGGACTAGCGGGAGGGCCGGGGAGCAGTACTTC. It is translated as CASSLNGRTSGRAGEQYF.